The following is a T cell receptor (beta chain) sequence with its context. Trimming cost V 7 bases and J 9 bases; bases outside gene matches: 5. CDR1 is SQVTM, CDR2 ANQGSEA, per germline. This CDR3 has 12 residues. Original methodology: Counts of nucleated cells, estimated from reference gene primer amplification, were obtained. Some clones are missing from TCRdb's copy, which holds only in-frame ones; the method was immunoSEQ multiplex PCR. V and J calls and clone size are given by that table; D and trimming were obtained from the DNA. Of about 300,000 clones listed, over 70% are singletons. The sample originates from a study of blood T cell repertoires in COVID-19. Study-wide context: Sites in the United States, Italy and Spain provided acute and convalescent COVID-19 samples. The analysed material was cDNA or gDNA that came from T cells, B-cell-depleted T cells, or PBMCs.

The sequence was collected from a woman aged 45-59 years with acute or convalescent COVID-19. What was sequenced was peripheral blood. The chain has TRBV29-1 and TRBJ2-1; 11 bases are a match to TRBD1. The CDR3 region is CSGDRGYGEQFF. The CDR3 DNA sequence: TGCAGCGGGGACAGGGGGTATGGTGAGCAGTTCTTC.